This T cell receptor (beta chain) appears in the sequencing data of a study of cytotoxic CD8 clonotypes in ibrutinib-treated CLL. The intended depth for sequencing was 1 in 200,000 to 1 in 1 million T cells. Clones were sequenced by immunoSEQ multiplex PCR, and TCRdb holds only the in-frame ones, with some missing. This sample has 130,000 to 150,000 clones, with around 93% found just once. CDR1 SGDLS and CDR2 YYNGEE come from the germline V gene. V dropped 3 bases and J dropped 6 bases, with 12 bases sitting between them. The CDR3 sequence is 13 residues long. The material was PBMCs, obtained after 12 months of ibrutinib treatment. The sequence was collected from a human donor with chronic lymphocytic leukemia. The chain links TRBV9 to TRBJ1-2; tentative D call: TRBD1 (5 bases). CDR3 protein: CASSETQVDGYTF. The DNA for the CDR3 is TGTGCCAGCAGCGAAACACAGGTCGATGGCTACACCTTC.